This TCR beta chain was captured by sequencing in a study of T cells in Graves' hyperthyroidism and ophthalmopathy. Study-level findings and limits: Expanded thyroid clonotypes (above 0.001) were mostly also found in blood.

The V gene end was trimmed by 2 bases and the J gene end by 7 bases; junction bases not matched to a gene: 12. Per germline, CDR1 SGDLS and CDR2 YYNGEE. The CDR3 has 16 residues. Authors of the study amplified TCR beta CDR3 regions from RNA transcripts. Initially, a first-round RT-PCR of the TCR CDR3 employed the HTBI primer set. TCRdb re-analysed the multiplex PCR reads in MiXCR, keeping a single row per CDR3 protein. The data hold about 610,000 distinct CDR3 sequences, with under 60% observed a single time. To note about this clonotype: The antigen remains undetermined.

Diagnostic assessment was based on clinical symptoms, serum thyroxine and TRAb, thyroid ultrasound and orbital computed tomography. The chain recombines TRBV9 with TRBJ1-2, with TRBD1 identical over 9 bases. The receptor comes from a woman younger than 30 with Graves' hyperthyroidism. Sequencing used peripheral blood or thyroid tissue (not recorded which). In DNA, the CDR3 is TGTGCCAGCAGCGTTAGTCAGGGACAGGGAGCGACTGGCTACACCTTC. This encodes CASSVSQGQGATGYTF.